This TCR beta chain was profiled in a study of blood T cell repertoires in COVID-19. Original data processing: Estimates of nucleated cell counts were drawn from the amplification of reference gene primers. Sequencing used immunoSEQ multiplex PCR; TCRdb keeps in-frame clones, though not all of them. For V, J and clone size, that table is used; D and trimming come from the DNA. Found here are about 360,000 clones, more than 70% of them singletons; the top ten hold approximately 1.9%. The sample was PBMCs or T cells enriched from blood (not recorded which). The receptor was isolated from a man aged 40-50 years in a cohort exposed to, infected with or recovered from COVID-19 (not recorded which).

The CDR3 DNA sequence: TGTGCCAGCAGTTACTCGTCTAGCGCCACCTACGAGCAGTACTTC. Translation gives CASSYSSSATYEQYF. V is TRBV6-5 and J is TRBJ2-7; possibly TRBD2 for D (6 bases). The CDR3 covers 15 residues. Trimming removed 0 bases from V and 2 bases from J, with 11 bases in between. Germline CDR1 and CDR2: MNHEY and SVGAGI.